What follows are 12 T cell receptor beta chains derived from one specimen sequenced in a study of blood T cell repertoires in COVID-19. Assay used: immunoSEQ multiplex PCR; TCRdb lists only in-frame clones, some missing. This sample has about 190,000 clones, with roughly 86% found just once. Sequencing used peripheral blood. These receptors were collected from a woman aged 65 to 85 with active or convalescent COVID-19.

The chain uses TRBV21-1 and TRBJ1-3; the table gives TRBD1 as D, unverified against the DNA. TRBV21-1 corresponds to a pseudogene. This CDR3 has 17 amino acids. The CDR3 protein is CASSKEAQGVKGNTIYF. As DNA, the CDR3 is TGTGCCAGCAGCAAAGAAGCACAGGGGGTTAAGGGAAACACCATATATTTT.

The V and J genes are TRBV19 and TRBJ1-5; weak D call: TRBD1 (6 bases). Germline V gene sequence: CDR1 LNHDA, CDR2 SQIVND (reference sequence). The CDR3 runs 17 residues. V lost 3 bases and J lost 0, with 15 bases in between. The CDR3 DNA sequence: TGTGCCAGTAGTATGAGAGGGGGGGGATATAGCAATCAGCCCCAGCATTTT. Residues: CASSMRGGGYSNQPQHF.

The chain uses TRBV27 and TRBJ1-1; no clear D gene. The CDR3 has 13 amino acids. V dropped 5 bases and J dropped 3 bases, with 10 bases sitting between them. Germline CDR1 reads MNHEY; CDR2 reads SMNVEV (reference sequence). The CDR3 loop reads CASSPHMDTEAFF. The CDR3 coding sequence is TGTGCCAGCAGTCCTCACATGGACACTGAAGCTTTCTTT.

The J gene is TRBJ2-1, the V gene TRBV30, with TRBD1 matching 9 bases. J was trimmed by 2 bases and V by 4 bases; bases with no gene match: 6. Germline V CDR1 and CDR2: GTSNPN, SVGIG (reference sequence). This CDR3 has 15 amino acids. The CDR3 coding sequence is TGTGCCTGGATTTCCCGGGACAGGGCCTACAATGAGCAGTTCTTC. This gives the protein CAWISRDRAYNEQFF.

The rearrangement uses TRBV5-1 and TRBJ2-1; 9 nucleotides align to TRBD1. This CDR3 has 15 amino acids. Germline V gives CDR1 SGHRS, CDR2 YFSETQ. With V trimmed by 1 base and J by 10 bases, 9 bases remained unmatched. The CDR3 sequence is CASSLLGTGSPEQFF. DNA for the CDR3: TGCGCCAGCAGCTTGTTAGGGACAGGGTCCCCCGAGCAGTTCTTC.

The CDR3 nucleotides read TGTGCCAGCAGCGCTGGGGGCAGTCAAGAGACCCAGTACTTC. It codes for CASSAGGSQETQYF. V gene TRBV9 combines with J gene TRBJ2-5, with D perhaps matching TRBD1 (6 bases). The CDR3 is made up of 14 amino acids. Germline V CDR1 and CDR2: SGDLS, YYNGEE. V was cut by 3 bases and J by 2 bases, with 11 bases left in between.

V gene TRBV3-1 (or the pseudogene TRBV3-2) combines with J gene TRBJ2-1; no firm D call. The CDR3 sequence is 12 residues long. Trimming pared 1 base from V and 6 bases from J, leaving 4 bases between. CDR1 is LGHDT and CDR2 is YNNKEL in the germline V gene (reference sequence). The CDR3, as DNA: TGTGCCAGCAGCCAAGCCCTCAATGAGCAGTTCTTC. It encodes CASSQALNEQFF.

Here the CDR3 reads CASSSSGRAGGEQYF. CDR3 coding DNA: TGTGCCAGTAGTTCTAGCGGGAGGGCAGGAGGAGAGCAGTACTTC. V is TRBV19 and J is TRBJ2-7; 12 positions match TRBD2. This CDR3 comprises 15 residues. The V segment lost 5 bases and the J segment 7 bases; nucleotides outside the gene matches: 9. Germline CDR1 is LNHDA and CDR2 is SQIVND (reference sequence).

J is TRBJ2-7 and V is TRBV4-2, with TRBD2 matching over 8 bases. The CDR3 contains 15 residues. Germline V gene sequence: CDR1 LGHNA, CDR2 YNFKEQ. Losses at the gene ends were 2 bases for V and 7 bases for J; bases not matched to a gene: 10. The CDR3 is CASSQNDASGYEQYF. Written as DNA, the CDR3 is TGTGCCAGCAGCCAAAATGATGCTAGCGGGTATGAGCAGTACTTC.

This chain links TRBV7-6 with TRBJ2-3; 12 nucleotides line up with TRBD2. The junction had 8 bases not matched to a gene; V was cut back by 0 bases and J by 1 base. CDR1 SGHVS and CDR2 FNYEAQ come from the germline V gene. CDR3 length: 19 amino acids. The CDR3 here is CASSLAQTSGSVGTDTQYF. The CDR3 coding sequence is TGTGCCAGCAGCTTAGCGCAGACTAGCGGGAGTGTTGGCACAGATACGCAGTATTTT.

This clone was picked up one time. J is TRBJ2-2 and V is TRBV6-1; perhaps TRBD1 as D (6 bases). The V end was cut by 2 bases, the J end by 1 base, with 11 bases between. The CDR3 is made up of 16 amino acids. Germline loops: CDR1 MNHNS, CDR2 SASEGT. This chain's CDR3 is CASSEFGTRNTGELFF. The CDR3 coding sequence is TGTGCCAGCAGTGAATTTGGGACACGGAACACCGGGGAGCTGTTTTTT.

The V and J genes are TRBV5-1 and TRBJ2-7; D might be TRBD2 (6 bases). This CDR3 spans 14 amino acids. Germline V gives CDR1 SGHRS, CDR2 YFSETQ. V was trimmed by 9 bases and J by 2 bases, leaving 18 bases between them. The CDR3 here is CATRVGGGPYEQYF. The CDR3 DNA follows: TGCGCCACCAGGGTGGGGGGAGGCCCCTACGAGCAGTACTTC.